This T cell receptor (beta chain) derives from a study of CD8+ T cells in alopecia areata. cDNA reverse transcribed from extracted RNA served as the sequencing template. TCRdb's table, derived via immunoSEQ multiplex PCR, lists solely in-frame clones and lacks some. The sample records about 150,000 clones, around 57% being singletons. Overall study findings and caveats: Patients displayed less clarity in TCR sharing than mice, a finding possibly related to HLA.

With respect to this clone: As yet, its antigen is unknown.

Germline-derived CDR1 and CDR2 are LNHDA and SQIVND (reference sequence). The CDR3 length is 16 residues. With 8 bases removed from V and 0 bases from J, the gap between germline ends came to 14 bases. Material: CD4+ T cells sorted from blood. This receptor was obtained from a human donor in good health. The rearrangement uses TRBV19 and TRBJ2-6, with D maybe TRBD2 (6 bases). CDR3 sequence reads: CASALAGSSGANVLTF. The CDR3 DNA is TGTGCCAGTGCACTGGCGGGAAGCTCTGGGGCCAACGTCCTGACTTTC.